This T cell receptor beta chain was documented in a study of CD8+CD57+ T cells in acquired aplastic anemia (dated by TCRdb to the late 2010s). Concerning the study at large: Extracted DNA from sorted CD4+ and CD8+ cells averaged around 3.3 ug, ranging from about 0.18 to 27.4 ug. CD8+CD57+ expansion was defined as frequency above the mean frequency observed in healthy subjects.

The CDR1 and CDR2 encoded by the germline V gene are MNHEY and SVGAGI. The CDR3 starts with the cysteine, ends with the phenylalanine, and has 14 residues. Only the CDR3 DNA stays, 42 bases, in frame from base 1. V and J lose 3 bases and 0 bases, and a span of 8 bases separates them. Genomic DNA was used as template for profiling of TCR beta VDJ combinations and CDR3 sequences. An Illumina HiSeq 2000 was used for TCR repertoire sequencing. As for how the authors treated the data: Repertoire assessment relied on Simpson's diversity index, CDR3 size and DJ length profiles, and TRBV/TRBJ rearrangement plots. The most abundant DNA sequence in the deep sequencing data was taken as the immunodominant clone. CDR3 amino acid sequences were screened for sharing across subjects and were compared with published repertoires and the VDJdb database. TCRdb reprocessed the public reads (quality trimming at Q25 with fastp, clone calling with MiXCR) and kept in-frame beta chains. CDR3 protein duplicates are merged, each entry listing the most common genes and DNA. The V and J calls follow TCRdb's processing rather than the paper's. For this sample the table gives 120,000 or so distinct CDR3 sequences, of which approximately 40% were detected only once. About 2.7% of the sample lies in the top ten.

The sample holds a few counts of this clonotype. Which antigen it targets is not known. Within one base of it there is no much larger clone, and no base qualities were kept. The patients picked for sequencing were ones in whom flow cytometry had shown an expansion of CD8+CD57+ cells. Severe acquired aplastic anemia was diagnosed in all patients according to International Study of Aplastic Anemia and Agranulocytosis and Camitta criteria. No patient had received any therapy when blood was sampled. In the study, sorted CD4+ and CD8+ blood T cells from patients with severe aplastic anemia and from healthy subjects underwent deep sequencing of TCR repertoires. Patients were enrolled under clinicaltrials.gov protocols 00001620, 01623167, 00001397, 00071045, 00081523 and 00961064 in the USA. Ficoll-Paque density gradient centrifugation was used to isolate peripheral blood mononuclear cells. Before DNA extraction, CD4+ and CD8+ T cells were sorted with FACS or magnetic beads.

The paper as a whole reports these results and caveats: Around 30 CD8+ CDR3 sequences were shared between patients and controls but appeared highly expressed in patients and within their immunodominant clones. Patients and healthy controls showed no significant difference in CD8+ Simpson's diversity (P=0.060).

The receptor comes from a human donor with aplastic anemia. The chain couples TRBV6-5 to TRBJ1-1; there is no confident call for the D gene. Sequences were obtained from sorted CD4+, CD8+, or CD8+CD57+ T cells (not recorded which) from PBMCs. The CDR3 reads CASSYSQMNTEAFF. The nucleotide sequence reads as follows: TGTGCCAGCAGTTATAGTCAGATGAACACTGAAGCTTTCTTT.